The clone carrying this TCR beta chain was observed a handful of times. Its specificity is not known. This sample is part of a study of identical twins. Study-level points and caveats: Within cord blood, abundant beta clonotypes carried fewer insertions, but memory repertoires showed no such trend. Among beta out-of-frame sequences, excess sharing between twins appeared weaker. A partial confounding effect on zero-insertion analyses could come from invariant MAIT and iNKT cells.

TCRdb analysed the 5' RACE reads with MiXCR anew, one entry per CDR3 protein. This sample has 1.5 million or so distinct CDR3 sequences, with about 31% found just once. Germline lookup yields CDR1 DFQATT and CDR2 SNEGSKA (reference sequence). This CDR3 is built from 14 residues. The V and J ends lost 3 bases and 4 bases, in that order; junction bases with no gene match: 5. Sequencing input: cord blood. This chain links TRBV20-1 with TRBJ2-3; 9 bases match TRBD2. This clonotype was obtained from a newborn girl in good health. CDR3 loop: CSASWLAGADTQYF. CDR3 sequence (DNA): TGCAGTGCTAGCTGGTTAGCGGGAGCAGATACGCAGTATTTT.